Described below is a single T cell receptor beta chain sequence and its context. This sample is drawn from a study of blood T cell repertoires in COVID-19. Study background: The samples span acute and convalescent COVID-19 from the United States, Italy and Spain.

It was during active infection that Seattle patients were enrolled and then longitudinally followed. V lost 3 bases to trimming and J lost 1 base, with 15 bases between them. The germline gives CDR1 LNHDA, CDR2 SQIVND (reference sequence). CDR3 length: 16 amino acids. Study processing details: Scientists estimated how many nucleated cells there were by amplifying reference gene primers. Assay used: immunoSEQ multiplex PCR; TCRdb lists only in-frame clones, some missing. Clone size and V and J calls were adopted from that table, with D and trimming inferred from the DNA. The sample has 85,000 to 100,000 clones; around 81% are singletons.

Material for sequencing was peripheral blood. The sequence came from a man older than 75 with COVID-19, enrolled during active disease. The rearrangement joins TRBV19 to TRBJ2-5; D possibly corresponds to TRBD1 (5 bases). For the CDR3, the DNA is TGTGCCAGTAGTATGTCAGGGTTGGGGTTCCAAGAGACCCAGTACTTC. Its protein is CASSMSGLGFQETQYF.